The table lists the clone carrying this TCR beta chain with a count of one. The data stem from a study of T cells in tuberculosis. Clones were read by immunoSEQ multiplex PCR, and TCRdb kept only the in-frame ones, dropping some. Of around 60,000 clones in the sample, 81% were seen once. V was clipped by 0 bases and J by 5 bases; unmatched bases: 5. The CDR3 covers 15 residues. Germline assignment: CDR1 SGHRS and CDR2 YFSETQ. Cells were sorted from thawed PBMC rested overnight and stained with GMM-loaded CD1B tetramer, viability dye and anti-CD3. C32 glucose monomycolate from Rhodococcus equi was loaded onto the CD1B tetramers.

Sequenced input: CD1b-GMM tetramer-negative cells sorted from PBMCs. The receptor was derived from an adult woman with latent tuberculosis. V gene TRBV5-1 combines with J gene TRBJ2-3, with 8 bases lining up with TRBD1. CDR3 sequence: CASSLGQGAGDTQYF. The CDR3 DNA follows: TGCGCCAGCAGCTTGGGGCAGGGGGCTGGAGATACGCAGTATTTT.